The 18 T cell receptor beta chains below come from one sample, sequenced in a study of blood T cell repertoires in COVID-19. The table came from immunoSEQ multiplex PCR; TCRdb's copy has only in-frame clones and leaves some out. Of 250,000 to 350,000 clones listed, around 85% are singletons. Sequences were obtained from peripheral blood. These receptors were obtained from a human donor with COVID-19, enrolled during active disease. The donor label of this sample is uncertain.

By its share, this clone is medium-sized. The V and J genes are TRBV9 and TRBJ1-4; D possibly corresponds to TRBD1 (5 bases). V shed 3 bases and J shed 0 bases, with 12 bases lying between them. The germline V gene has CDR1 SGDLS and CDR2 YYNGEE. The CDR3 is made up of 16 amino acids. The CDR3 DNA reads as TGTGCCAGCAGCGCCGACGGGGGTGCAACTAATGAAAAACTGTTTTTT. This sequence encodes CASSADGGATNEKLFF. Supplemented by reference TRBV9 and TRBJ1-4, the full variable domain reads DSGVTQTPKHLITATGQRVTLRCSPRSGDLSVYWYQQSLDQGLQFLIQYYNGEERAKGNILERFSAQQFPDLHSELNLSSLELGDSALYFCASSADGGATNEKLFFGSGTQLSVL.

CDR3 region: CASNLGHAGSPLHF. CDR3 in DNA: TGTGCCAGCAATTTGGGACACGCCGGTTCACCCCTCCACTTT. This chain links TRBV6-5 with TRBJ1-6, with D tentatively TRBD1 (6 bases). The V end lost 7 bases, the J end lost 9 bases, and 16 bases lay between the germline ends. The germline V gene has CDR1 MNHEY and CDR2 SVGAGI. The CDR3 spans 14 residues.

The V call is TRBV27, the J call TRBJ1-2; perhaps TRBD1 as D (6 bases). Trimming left V 4 bases short and J 8 bases short, with 20 bases between. There are 15 residues in the CDR3. CDR1 is MNHEY, CDR2 SMNVEV, per germline (reference sequence). The CDR3 DNA sequence: TGTGCCAGCAGTTGGGGCGGGGGCTATTCGGACGGCTACACCTTC. This translates into CASSWGGGYSDGYTF.

J is TRBJ2-1 and V is TRBV10-3; 11 nucleotides match TRBD1. The CDR3 consists of 12 residues. The V segment lost 11 bases and the J segment 7 bases; nucleotides outside the gene matches: 4. Germline CDR1 is ENHRY and CDR2 is SYGVKD. CDR3 bases: TGTGCCGGCCGGGACAGGGGGAATGAGCAGTTCTTC. Protein sequence: CAGRDRGNEQFF.

The chain carries TRBV5-4 and TRBJ1-1; D gene uncertain. The germline V gene encodes CDR1 SGHNT and CDR2 YYREEE (reference sequence). This CDR3 region has 14 residues. The V gene lost 2 bases and the J gene lost 1 base, with 9 bases spanning the gap. The CDR3 coding sequence is TGTGCCAGCAGCTTTCAATCAGGGAACACTGAAGCTTTCTTT. Amino acids: CASSFQSGNTEAFF.

The V gene is TRBV14, the J gene TRBJ1-6, with D possibly being TRBD1 (5 bases). The germline gives CDR1 SGHDN, CDR2 FVKESK. CDR3 size: 16 residues. V lost 0 bases to trimming and J lost 7 bases, with 13 bases between them. The CDR3 bases are TGTGCCAGCAGCCAAGACGCCCCAGGGAACAATTCACCCCTCCACTTT. Translated: CASSQDAPGNNSPLHF.

This rearrangement joins TRBV14 to TRBJ1-2; D is ambiguous. The CDR3 runs to 14 residues. V shed 0 bases and J shed 8 bases, with 13 bases lying between them. Per the germline V gene, CDR1 is SGHDN and CDR2 is FVKESK. CDR3 nucleotide sequence: TGTGCCAGCAGCCAAGATCCATCGGTCGGGGGCTACACCTTC. It specifies CASSQDPSVGGYTF. The full variable domain, its missing parts supplied by reference TRBV14 and TRBJ1-2, is EAGVTQFPSHSVIEKGQTVTLRCDPISGHDNLYWYRRVMGKEIKFLLHFVKESKQDESGMPNNRFLAERTGGTYSTLKVQPAELEDSGVYFCASSQDPSVGGYTFGSGTRLTVV.

The genes are TRBV5-1 and TRBJ2-2, with 10 bases matching TRBD2. Losses at the gene ends were 5 bases for V and 2 bases for J; bases not matched to a gene: 6. Germline CDR1 and CDR2: SGHRS and YFSETQ. The CDR3 has 16 amino acids. The CDR3 sequence: CASRPLAGANTGELFF. The DNA for the CDR3 is TGCGCCAGCAGACCCCTAGCGGGAGCCAACACCGGGGAGCTGTTTTTT.

This chain links TRBV12-3 or TRBV12-4 with TRBJ1-5; D might be TRBD1 (6 bases). V dropped 2 bases and J dropped 7 bases, with 9 bases sitting between them. The CDR3 is 13 residues long. The CDR3 bases are TGTGCCAGCAGTTTATACAGGGAGCAGCCCCAGCATTTT. Protein product: CASSLYREQPQHF.

The V and J genes are TRBV7-9 and TRBJ2-3; no definite D call. The V gene's germline CDR1 is SEHNR and CDR2 FQNEAQ (reference sequence). This CDR3 has 17 amino acids. V shed 5 bases and J shed 0 bases, with 18 bases lying between them. For the CDR3, the DNA is TGTGCCAGCAGCCCATATTTTGCCACCCTAAGCACAGATACGCAGTATTTT. This sequence encodes CASSPYFATLSTDTQYF.

The chain links TRBV6-5 to TRBJ1-3, with a tentative D call TRBD1 (5 bases). Trimming cost V 4 bases and J 3 bases, with 10 bases left between them. The CDR3 covers 14 residues. CDR1 is MNHEY, CDR2 SVGAGI, per germline. In DNA, the CDR3 is TGTGCCAGCAGTTCCAGGGTTTATGGAAACACCATATATTTT. It specifies CASSSRVYGNTIYF.

The rearrangement joins TRBV24-1 to TRBJ2-1; TRBD1 might be the D (5 bases). CDR3 length: 13 amino acids. Trimming removed 3 bases at V and 5 bases at J, with 7 bases between. Germline V gives CDR1 KGHDR, CDR2 SFDVKD. As DNA, the CDR3 is TGTGCCACCAGTGATCAACAGGACAATGAGCAGTTCTTC. This encodes CATSDQQDNEQFF.

The chain links TRBV7-8 to TRBJ2-1; D is perhaps TRBD1 (5 bases). Trimming stripped 8 bases from V and 3 bases from J, with 20 bases between. Germline V gene data show CDR1 as SGHVS and CDR2 as FQNEAQ. The CDR3 loop spans 16 amino acids. The CDR3 loop reads CASRDSQGLHYNEQFF. CDR3 DNA sequence: TGTGCCAGCCGAGACTCGCAGGGCCTCCACTACAATGAGCAGTTCTTC.

The V and J genes are TRBV19 and TRBJ1-5, with 7 bases matching TRBD1. The CDR3 sequence is 16 residues long. The germline V gene has CDR1 LNHDA and CDR2 SQIVND (reference sequence). Unmatched junction bases numbered 8, after V lost 0 bases and J lost 6 bases. The CDR3 reads CASSIERGRRGQPQHF. In DNA form, the CDR3 reads TGTGCCAGTAGTATAGAAAGGGGGCGCAGGGGTCAGCCCCAGCATTTT.

The V and J genes are TRBV19 and TRBJ1-5; no definite D call. Germline lookup yields CDR1 LNHDA and CDR2 SQIVND (reference sequence). The V end was cut by 3 bases, the J end by 0 bases, with 9 bases between. The CDR3 covers 15 residues. The CDR3 sequence: CASSIVIYSNQPQHF. The CDR3 nucleotides read TGTGCCAGTAGTATCGTCATCTATAGCAATCAGCCCCAGCATTTT. Complete variable domain (other parts from reference TRBV19 and TRBJ1-5): DGGITQSPKYLFRKEGQNVTLSCEQNLNHDAMYWYRQDPGQGLRLIYYSQIVNDFQKGDIAEGYSVSREKKESFPLTVTSAQKNPTAFYLCASSIVIYSNQPQHFGDGTRLSIL.

This chain uses TRBV29-1 with TRBJ1-2; weak D call: TRBD1 (5 bases). V shed 3 bases and J shed 4 bases, with 12 bases lying between them. From germline, CDR1 is SQVTM and CDR2 ANQGSEA. This CDR3 region has 13 residues. The CDR3 DNA follows: TGCAGCGTTGAGTGGGGGGGTTTCTATGGCTACACCTTC. This encodes CSVEWGGFYGYTF.

The J gene is TRBJ1-3, the V gene TRBV19; no firm D call. Germline CDR1 reads LNHDA; CDR2 reads SQIVND (reference sequence). The V end lost 6 bases, the J end lost 4 bases, and 16 bases lay between the germline ends. The CDR3 covers 15 residues. DNA of the CDR3: TGTGCCAGTAGGATATTGGGCAGTGGAGGAAACACCATATATTTT. This codes for CASRILGSGGNTIYF.

This clone has a single count. The V gene is TRBV19, the J gene TRBJ1-4, with 8 nucleotides matching TRBD1. J was trimmed by 8 bases and V by 5 bases; bases with no gene match: 13. The CDR3 has 16 residues. CDR1 is LNHDA, CDR2 SQIVND, per germline (reference sequence). The CDR3 loop is CASSPIGGQGSEKLFF. CDR3 bases: TGTGCCAGTAGTCCAATAGGAGGACAGGGAAGCGAAAAACTGTTTTTT.